The 4 T cell receptor beta chains presented below share a single source sample, sequenced in a study of tumor and adjacent non-tumor tissue in lung cancer. The template was RNA from unsorted bulk tissue. Distant lung tissue was collected more than 3 cm away from the tumor edge. A modified ARM-PCR protocol with three rounds of nested PCR amplified TCRbeta. From the multiplex PCR reads, TCRdb called clonotypes with MiXCR, one entry per CDR3 protein. The sample includes more than 75,000 distinct CDR3 sequences, roughly 78% seen only once; the top ten take 30%. Sequencing used distant non-tumor lung tissue. All receptors derive from a man in his sixties with small cell lung cancer.

Of note for this clonotype: The junction does not match germline at one end; this may be a read error. The chain couples TRBV5-6 to TRBJ2-4; D perhaps matches TRBD2 (5 bases). The CDR3 is 15 residues long. Germline values: CDR1 SGHDT, CDR2 YYEEEE. CDR3 sequence reads: CASSTSGSAKNIQYF. DNA of the CDR3: TGTGCCAGCAGCACCTCGGGGTCTGCCAAAAACATTCAATACTTC.

On this clonotype itself: The junction does not match germline at one end; this may be a read error. CDR3 amino acids: CASSYAGDTETQYF. Here the CDR3 DNA reads TGTGCTAGCAGTTACGCCGGAGACACAGAGACCCAATACTTC. The chain is built from TRBV6-2 or TRBV6-3 and TRBJ2-5; no reliable D call. This CDR3 is built from 14 residues. Germline CDR1 reads MNHEY; CDR2 reads SVGEGT.

There are many counts of this clonotype. This chain joins TRBV12-3 or TRBV12-4 and TRBJ2-3; 12 nucleotides line up with TRBD2. The CDR3 is made up of 15 amino acids. Trimming took 7 bases from V and 5 from J; bases not matched to a gene: 7. The CDR3 DNA follows: TGTGCCAGCAATCCTAGGGGACTAGCGGGAGATACGCAGTATTTT. This encodes CASNPRGLAGDTQYF.

The chain combines TRBV6-5 with TRBJ2-7; 10 nucleotides match TRBD1. CDR3 length equals 14 residues. V shed 2 bases and J 13 bases; nucleotides not matched to a gene: 11. Germline V gene sequence: CDR1 MNHEY, CDR2 SVGAGI. The CDR3 protein is CASSYGQGVYERYF. CDR3 in DNA: TGTGCCAGCAGTTACGGACAGGGGGTGTACGAGCGCTACTTC.